The TCR beta chain under discussion was sequenced for a study of T cells in Graves' hyperthyroidism and ophthalmopathy. Points from the study as a whole: Blood also carried most thyroid clonotypes expanded above 0.001. In the analysis, a 13 V-J model separated ophthalmopathy from stable hyperthyroidism. For ophthalmopathy, model prediction preceded onset by a median about 6 months.

A note on this clonotype: Its antigen is currently unknown. Compared with germline, one end of the junction differs, possibly owing to a read error.

The authors deemed Graves' hyperthyroidism stable absent ophthalmopathy progression within 18 months. CDR1 DFQATT and CDR2 SNEGSKA come from the germline V gene (reference sequence). CDR3 length: 14 amino acids. From RNA transcripts, TCR beta CDR3 regions were amplified. An initial round of RT-PCR targeting the TCR CDR3 relied on the HTBI primer set. From the multiplex PCR reads, TCRdb called clonotypes with MiXCR, one entry per CDR3 protein. The sample lists some 420,000 distinct CDR3 sequences; around 13% were seen once. The chain carries TRBV20-1 and TRBJ2-1; 11 bases agree with TRBD2. The sample comprised blood. The receptor was derived from a woman under 30 with Graves' hyperthyroidism. The CDR3: CSVRLAGKGNEQFF. DNA of the CDR3: TGCAGTGTTAGACTAGCGGGAAAAGGCAATGAGCAGTTCTTC.